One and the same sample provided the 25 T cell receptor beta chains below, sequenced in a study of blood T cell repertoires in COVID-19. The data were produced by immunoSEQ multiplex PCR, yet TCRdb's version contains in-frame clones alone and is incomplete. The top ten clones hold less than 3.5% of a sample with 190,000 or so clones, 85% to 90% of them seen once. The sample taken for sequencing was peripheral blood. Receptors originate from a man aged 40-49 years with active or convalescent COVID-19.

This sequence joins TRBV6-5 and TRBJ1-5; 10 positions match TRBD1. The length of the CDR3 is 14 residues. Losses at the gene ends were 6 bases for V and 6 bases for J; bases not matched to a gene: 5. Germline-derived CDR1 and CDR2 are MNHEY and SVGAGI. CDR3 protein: CASSPGTGVQPQHF. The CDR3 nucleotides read TGTGCCAGCAGCCCCGGGACAGGGGTTCAGCCCCAGCATTTT.

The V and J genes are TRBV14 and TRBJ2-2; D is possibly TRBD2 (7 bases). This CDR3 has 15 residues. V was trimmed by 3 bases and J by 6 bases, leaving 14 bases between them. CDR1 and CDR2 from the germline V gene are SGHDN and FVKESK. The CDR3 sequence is CASSQQQGGSGELFF. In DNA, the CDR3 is TGTGCCAGCAGCCAGCAACAGGGAGGGTCCGGGGAGCTGTTTTTT.

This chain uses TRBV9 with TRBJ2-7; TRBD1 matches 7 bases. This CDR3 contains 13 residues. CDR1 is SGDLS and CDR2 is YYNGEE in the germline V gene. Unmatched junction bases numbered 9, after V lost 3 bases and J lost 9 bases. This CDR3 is CASSASHNRGQYF. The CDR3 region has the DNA TGTGCCAGCAGCGCCTCACATAACAGGGGGCAGTACTTC.

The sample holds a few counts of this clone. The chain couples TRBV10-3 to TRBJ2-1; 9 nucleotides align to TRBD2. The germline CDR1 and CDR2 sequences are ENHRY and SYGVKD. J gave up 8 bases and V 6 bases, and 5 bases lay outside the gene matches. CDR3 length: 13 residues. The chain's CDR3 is CAIRGSGGDEQFF. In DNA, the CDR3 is TGTGCCATCAGGGGTAGCGGGGGTGATGAGCAGTTCTTC.

The CDR3 nucleotides are TGTGCCAGCAGACAATTTGAGCAGTTCTTC. This translates into CASRQFEQFF. The chain is built from TRBV6-5 and TRBJ2-1, with unresolved D. The V and J ends lost 6 bases and 9 bases respectively, with 6 bases between them. CDR1 and CDR2 (germline): MNHEY, SVGAGI. This CDR3 contains 10 residues.

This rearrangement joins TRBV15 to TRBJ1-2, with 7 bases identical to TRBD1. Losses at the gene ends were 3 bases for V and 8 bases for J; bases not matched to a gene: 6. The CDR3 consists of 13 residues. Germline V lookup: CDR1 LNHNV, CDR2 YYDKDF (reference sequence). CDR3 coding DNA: TGTGCCACCAGCAGGGCAGGGGGGCACGGCTACACCTTC. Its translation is CATSRAGGHGYTF.

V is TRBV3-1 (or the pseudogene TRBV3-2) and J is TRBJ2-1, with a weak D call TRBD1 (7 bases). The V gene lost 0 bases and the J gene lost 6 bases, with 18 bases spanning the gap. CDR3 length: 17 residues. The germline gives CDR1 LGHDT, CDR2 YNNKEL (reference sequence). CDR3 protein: CASSQDLGYRGGNEQFF. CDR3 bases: TGTGCCAGCAGCCAAGATCTCGGGTACAGGGGAGGCAATGAGCAGTTCTTC.

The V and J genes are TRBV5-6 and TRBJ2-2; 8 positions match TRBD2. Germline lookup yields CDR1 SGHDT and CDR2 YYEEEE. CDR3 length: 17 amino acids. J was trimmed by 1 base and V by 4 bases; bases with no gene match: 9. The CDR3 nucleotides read TGTGCCAGCAGCCCCGACCCCCTAGCGGGGAACACCGGGGAGCTGTTTTTT. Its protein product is CASSPDPLAGNTGELFF.

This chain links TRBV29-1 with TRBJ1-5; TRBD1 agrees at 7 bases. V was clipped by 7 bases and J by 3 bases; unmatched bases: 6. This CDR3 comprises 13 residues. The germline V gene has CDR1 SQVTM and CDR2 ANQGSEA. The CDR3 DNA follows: TGCAGCGCGAACACAGGGGTCAATCAGCCCCAGCATTTT. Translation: CSANTGVNQPQHF.

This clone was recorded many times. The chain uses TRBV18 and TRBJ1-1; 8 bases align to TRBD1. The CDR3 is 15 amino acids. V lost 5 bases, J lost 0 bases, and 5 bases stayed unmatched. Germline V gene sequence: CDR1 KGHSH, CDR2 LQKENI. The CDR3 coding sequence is TGTGCCAGCTCAGAACAGACAGGGGTGAACACTGAAGCTTTCTTT. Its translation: CASSEQTGVNTEAFF.

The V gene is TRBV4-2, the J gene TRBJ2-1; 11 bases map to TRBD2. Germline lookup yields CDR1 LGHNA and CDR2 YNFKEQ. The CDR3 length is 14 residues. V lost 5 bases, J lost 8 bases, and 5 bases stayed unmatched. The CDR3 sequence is CASSSSGGGDEQFF. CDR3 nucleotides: TGTGCCAGCAGCAGTAGCGGGGGGGGTGATGAGCAGTTCTTC.

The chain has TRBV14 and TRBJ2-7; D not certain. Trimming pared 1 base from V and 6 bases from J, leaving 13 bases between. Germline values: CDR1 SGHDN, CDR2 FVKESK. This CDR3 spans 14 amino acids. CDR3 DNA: TGTGCCAGCAGCCAAGTCGGCGGATCTACCGAGCAGTACTTC. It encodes CASSQVGGSTEQYF.

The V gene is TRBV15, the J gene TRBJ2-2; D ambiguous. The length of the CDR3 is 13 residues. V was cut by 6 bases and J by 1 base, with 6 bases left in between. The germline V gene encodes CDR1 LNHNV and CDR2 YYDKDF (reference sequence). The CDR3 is CATSGRNTGELFF. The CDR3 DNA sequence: TGTGCCACCAGTGGCCGGAACACCGGGGAGCTGTTTTTT.

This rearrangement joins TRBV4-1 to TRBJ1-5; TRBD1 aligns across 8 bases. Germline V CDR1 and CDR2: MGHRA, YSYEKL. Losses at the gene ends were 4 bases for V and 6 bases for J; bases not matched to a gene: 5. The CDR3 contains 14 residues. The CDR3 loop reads CASSPDGQGQPQHF. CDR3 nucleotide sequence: TGCGCCAGCAGCCCGGATGGACAGGGTCAGCCCCAGCATTTT.

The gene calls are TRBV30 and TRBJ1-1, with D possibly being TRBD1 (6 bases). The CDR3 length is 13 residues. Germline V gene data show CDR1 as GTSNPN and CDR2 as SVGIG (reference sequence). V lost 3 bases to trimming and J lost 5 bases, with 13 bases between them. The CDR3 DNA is TGTGCCTGGAGGATACAGGGAGGGACTGAAGCTTTCTTT. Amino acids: CAWRIQGGTEAFF.

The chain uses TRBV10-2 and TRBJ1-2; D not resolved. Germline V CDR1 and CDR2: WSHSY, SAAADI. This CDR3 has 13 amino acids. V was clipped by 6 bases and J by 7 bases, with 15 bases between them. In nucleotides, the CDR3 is TGCGCCAGCAGCGGGTCGGGCGCGGGTGGCTACACCTTC. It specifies CASSGSGAGGYTF.

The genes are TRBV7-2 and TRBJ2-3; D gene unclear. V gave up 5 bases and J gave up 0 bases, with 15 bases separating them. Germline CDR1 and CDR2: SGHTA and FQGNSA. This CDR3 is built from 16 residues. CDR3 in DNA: TGTGCCAGCAGCGTCCGACTTCCACCTAGCACAGATACGCAGTATTTT. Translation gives CASSVRLPPSTDTQYF.

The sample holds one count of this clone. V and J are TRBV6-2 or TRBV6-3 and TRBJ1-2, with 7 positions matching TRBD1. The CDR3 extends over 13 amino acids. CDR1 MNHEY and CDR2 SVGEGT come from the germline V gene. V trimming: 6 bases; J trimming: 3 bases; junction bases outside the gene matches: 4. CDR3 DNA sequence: TGTGCCAGCAGCCCCGACAGGGACTATGGCTACACCTTC. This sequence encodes CASSPDRDYGYTF.

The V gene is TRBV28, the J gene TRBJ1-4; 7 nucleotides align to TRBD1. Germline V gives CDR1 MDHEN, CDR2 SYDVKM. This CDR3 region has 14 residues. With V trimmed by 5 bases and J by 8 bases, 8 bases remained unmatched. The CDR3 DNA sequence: TGTGCCAGCAGTGAGCGACAGGGTGAAGAAAAACTGTTTTTT. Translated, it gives CASSERQGEEKLFF. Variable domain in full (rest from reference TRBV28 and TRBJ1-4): DVKVTQSSRYLVKRTGEKVFLECVQDMDHENMFWYRQDPGLGLRLIYFSYDVKMKEKGDIPEGYSVSREKKERFSLILESASTNQTSMYLCASSERQGEEKLFFGSGTQLSVL.

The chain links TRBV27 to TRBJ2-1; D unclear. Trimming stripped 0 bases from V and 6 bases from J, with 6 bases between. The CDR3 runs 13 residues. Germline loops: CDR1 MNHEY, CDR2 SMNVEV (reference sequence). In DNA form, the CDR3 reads TGTGCCAGCAGTTTATCCAGTACCAATGAGCAGTTCTTC. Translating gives CASSLSSTNEQFF.

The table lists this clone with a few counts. DNA of the CDR3: TGTGCCAGCAGCCAAGGGCGGGGAACCTACAATGAGCAGTTCTTC. Residues: CASSQGRGTYNEQFF. The J gene is TRBJ2-1, the V gene TRBV3-1 (or the pseudogene TRBV3-2), with D tentatively TRBD2 (6 bases). The germline V gene has CDR1 LGHDT and CDR2 YNNKEL (reference sequence). The V end lost 1 base, the J end lost 2 bases, and 9 bases lay between the germline ends. The CDR3 runs to 15 residues.

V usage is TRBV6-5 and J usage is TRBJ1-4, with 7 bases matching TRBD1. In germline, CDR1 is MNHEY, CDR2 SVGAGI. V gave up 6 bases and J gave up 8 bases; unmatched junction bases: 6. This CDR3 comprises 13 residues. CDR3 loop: CASRRGRNEKLFF. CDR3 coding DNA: TGTGCCAGCAGGAGGGGGCGCAACGAAAAACTGTTTTTT.

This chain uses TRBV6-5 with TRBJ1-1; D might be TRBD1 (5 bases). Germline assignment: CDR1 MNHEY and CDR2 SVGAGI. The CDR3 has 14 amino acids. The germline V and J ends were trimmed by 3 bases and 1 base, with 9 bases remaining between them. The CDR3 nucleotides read TGTGCCAGCAGTTATGGTGGGGCGAACACTGAAGCTTTCTTT. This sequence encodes CASSYGGANTEAFF.

The CDR3 DNA reads as TGTGCCAGCAGCCAAGGCTCGGCGGCTTATGGCTACACCTTC. Translated, it gives CASSQGSAAYGYTF. The chain employs TRBV3-1 (or the pseudogene TRBV3-2) and TRBJ1-2; D is unresolved. Per germline, CDR1 LGHDT and CDR2 YNNKEL (reference sequence). Trimming stripped 1 base from V and 5 bases from J, with 11 bases between. This CDR3 contains 14 residues.

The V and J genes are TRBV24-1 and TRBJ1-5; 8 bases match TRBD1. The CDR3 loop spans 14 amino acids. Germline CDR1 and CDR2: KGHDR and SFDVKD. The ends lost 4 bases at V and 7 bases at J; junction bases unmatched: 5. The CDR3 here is CATSERTGRQPQHF. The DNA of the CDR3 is TGTGCCACCAGTGAGAGGACAGGGCGACAGCCCCAGCATTTT.